This entry lists 31 T cell receptor beta chains sequenced from one sample in a study of T cells after posttransplantation cyclophosphamide. The naive gate required viable CD3+CD4+ or CD3+CD8+ cells with CCR7+CD45RA+CD45RO-CD95-CD27+CD28+ phenotype. Assay: immunoSEQ multiplex PCR; the TCRdb copy retains only in-frame clones and omits some. The sample lists around 31,000 clones, roughly nine tenths occurring once. Material: naive CD4+ T cells sorted from blood. Receptors were obtained from a man aged 25-40 years in good health and a related stem cell transplant donor.

The chain couples TRBV6-5 to TRBJ2-2; 7 bases agree with TRBD2. The CDR3 contains 14 residues. The germline V gene encodes CDR1 MNHEY and CDR2 SVGAGI. V shed 6 bases, J shed 7 bases, and the junction held 8 bases outside the gene matches. CDR3 region: CASRPQTSYGELFF. In DNA form, the CDR3 reads TGTGCCAGCAGGCCTCAGACTAGCTACGGGGAGCTGTTTTTT.

This chain connects TRBV10-3 to TRBJ1-2; 8 bases are shared with TRBD1. CDR1 is ENHRY and CDR2 is SYGVKD in the germline V gene. V dropped 2 bases and J dropped 6; count of bases not matched to a gene: 2. The CDR3 is 13 amino acids. The CDR3 DNA follows: TGTGCCATCAGTGAGAGGACAGGGAATGGCTACACCTTC. Protein product: CAISERTGNGYTF.

The chain carries TRBV5-1 and TRBJ2-7; 9 positions agree with TRBD1. Losses at the gene ends were 4 bases for V and 4 bases for J; bases not matched to a gene: 6. Germline V gives CDR1 SGHRS, CDR2 YFSETQ. The CDR3 covers 14 residues. DNA of the CDR3: TGCGCCAGCAGCGCGGGACAGGGTGCTTACGAGCAGTACTTC. Amino acid sequence: CASSAGQGAYEQYF.

V gene TRBV4-2 combines with J gene TRBJ1-1; D remains unclear. CDR1 is LGHNA and CDR2 is YNFKEQ in the germline V gene. The CDR3 has 17 amino acids. Trimming shortened V by 5 bases and J by 0 bases, and 19 bases separated the two germline ends. The CDR3 DNA follows: TGTGCCAGCAGCAGTGGGGAGGGTTCAGCCATGAACACTGAAGCTTTCTTT. Protein product: CASSSGEGSAMNTEAFF.

V is TRBV5-1 and J is TRBJ2-3, with 9 bases lining up with TRBD2. The CDR3 has 18 amino acids. The germline V gene has CDR1 SGHRS and CDR2 YFSETQ. V was clipped by 2 bases and J by 2 bases; unmatched bases: 12. CDR3 nucleotide sequence: TGCGCCAGCAGCTTAGGAGCGGGGGGCCCTTTTAACACAGATACGCAGTATTTT. Translating gives CASSLGAGGPFNTDTQYF.

The chain's CDR3 is CSVGRRGGNTEAFF. DNA for the CDR3: TGCAGCGTTGGACGGCGGGGGGGCAACACTGAAGCTTTCTTT. This chain links TRBV29-1 with TRBJ1-1; perhaps TRBD1 as D (6 bases). The CDR3 extends over 14 amino acids. The V end lost 4 bases, the J end lost 2 bases, and 14 bases lay between the germline ends. Germline CDR1 is SQVTM and CDR2 is ANQGSEA.

The V gene is TRBV10-3, the J gene TRBJ2-7, with 8 bases aligning to TRBD2. The germline CDR1 and CDR2 sequences are ENHRY and SYGVKD. Trimming cost V 4 bases and J 6 bases; bases outside gene matches: 5. The CDR3 sequence is 13 residues long. CDR3: CAISVGGAPEQYF. CDR3 sequence (DNA): TGTGCCATCAGTGTCGGGGGGGCCCCCGAGCAGTACTTC.

This clone has only one observation. CDR3: CASSSTGSVPASTDTQYF. Written as DNA, the CDR3 is TGCGCCAGCAGCTCGACAGGGTCGGTCCCTGCTAGCACAGATACGCAGTATTTT. The genes are TRBV5-1 and TRBJ2-3; 7 bases line up with TRBD1. The CDR3 covers 18 residues. J lost 0 bases, V lost 3 bases, and 13 bases had no gene match. Germline V gene lookup returns CDR1 SGHRS and CDR2 YFSETQ.

The genes are TRBV28 and TRBJ1-2, with a weak D call TRBD1 (6 bases). CDR3 size: 12 residues. V shed 5 bases and J shed 8 bases, with 12 bases lying between them. Germline V gene lookup returns CDR1 MDHEN and CDR2 SYDVKM. DNA for the CDR3: TGTGCCAGCAGTACAAACAGGGACGGCTACACCTTC. Translated: CASSTNRDGYTF.

Concerning this clone: At one of its ends the junction is not consistent with the germline gene, which may arise from a read error. This chain uses TRBV7-7 with TRBJ2-3; 11 bases agree with TRBD1. This CDR3 is built from 17 residues. Germline V CDR1 and CDR2: SSHAT, FNYEAQ (reference sequence). CDR3 sequence: CASSLGPADRGLNTQYF. Written as DNA, the CDR3 is TGTGCTAGCAGCTTAGGCCCCGCGGACAGGGGGCTAAATACGCAGTATTTT.

The V and J genes are TRBV21-1 and TRBJ1-1; TRBD1, the D gene given by the table, was not confirmed from the DNA. TRBV21-1 is assigned pseudogene status. This CDR3 has 15 amino acids. CDR3 sequence: CASSKHRGSDTEAFF. CDR3 in DNA: TGTGCCAGCAGCAAACACAGGGGGTCGGACACTGAAGCTTTCTTT.

The chain recombines TRBV6-6 with TRBJ1-1; 7 bases are shared with TRBD1. Trimming took 6 bases from V and 4 from J; bases not matched to a gene: 2. Germline V gives CDR1 MNHNY, CDR2 SVGAGI (reference sequence). This CDR3 comprises 12 residues. CDR3 residues: CASSHRGTEAFF. In nucleotides, the CDR3 is TGTGCCAGCAGCCACAGGGGCACTGAAGCTTTCTTT.

This chain connects TRBV28 to TRBJ2-2; 11 nucleotides agree with TRBD1. Trimming took 1 base from V and 6 from J; bases not matched to a gene: 4. This CDR3 is built from 16 residues. Germline-derived CDR1 and CDR2 are MDHEN and SYDVKM. The CDR3 DNA reads as TGTGCCAGCAGTTTATTTTCGGGACAGGGGGCCGGGGAGCTGTTTTTT. Amino acids: CASSLFSGQGAGELFF.

This clone was seen only a few times. The rearrangement uses TRBV5-1 and TRBJ1-3, with 9 bases matching TRBD1. With 5 bases clipped from V and 0 bases from J, the junction kept 12 bases outside the gene matches. There are 18 residues in the CDR3. From germline, CDR1 is SGHRS and CDR2 YFSETQ. The CDR3 reads CASSDTGQGPYSGNTIYF. Here the CDR3 DNA reads TGCGCCAGCAGTGACACGGGACAGGGTCCCTACTCTGGAAACACCATATATTTT.

The gene calls are TRBV25-1 and TRBJ1-4; D remains ambiguous. The CDR3 length is 14 residues. Germline assignment: CDR1 MGHDK and CDR2 SYGVNS. Trimming shortened V by 5 bases and J by 7 bases, and 14 bases separated the two germline ends. The CDR3 DNA is TGTGCCAGCAGTTCCTGGAGGGTGGGTGAAAAACTGTTTTTT. The encoded protein is CASSSWRVGEKLFF.

The V gene is TRBV7-3, the J gene TRBJ2-5, with D possibly matching TRBD1 (6 bases). The ends were cut back, 6 bases at V and 0 bases at J, with 14 bases in the middle. Germline V lookup: CDR1 SGHTA, CDR2 FQGTGA. The CDR3 is 15 residues long. CDR3 amino acids: CASSLQGRNQETQYF. In nucleotides, the CDR3 is TGTGCCAGCAGTCTACAGGGAAGAAACCAAGAGACCCAGTACTTC. Full variable domain (missing parts from reference TRBV7-3 and TRBJ2-5): GAGVSQTPSNKVTEKGKYVELRCDPISGHTALYWYRQSLGQGPEFLIYFQGTGAADDSGLPNDRFFAVRPEGSVSTLKIQRTERGDSAVYLCASSLQGRNQETQYFGPGTRLLVL.

This clone is a singleton in its sample. The chain recombines TRBV4-2 with TRBJ2-5, with 13 bases aligning to TRBD2. This CDR3 has 16 amino acids. The ends lost 5 bases at V and 4 bases at J; junction bases unmatched: 7. Germline V gene lookup returns CDR1 LGHNA and CDR2 YNFKEQ. This CDR3 is CASSITSGGASETQYF. The CDR3 region has the DNA TGTGCCAGCAGCATTACTAGCGGGGGGGCGTCAGAGACCCAGTACTTC.

The DNA of the CDR3 is TGTGCCAGCTCATCAGGACAGGGGCCTTACGAGCAGTACTTC. Amino acid sequence: CASSSGQGPYEQYF. The V gene is TRBV18, the J gene TRBJ2-7, with 9 positions matching TRBD1. Germline CDR1 and CDR2: KGHSH and LQKENI. J was trimmed by 4 bases and V by 5 bases; bases with no gene match: 6. There are 14 residues in the CDR3.

This chain links TRBV7-2 with TRBJ2-7; no clear D gene. Germline-derived CDR1 and CDR2 are SGHTA and FQGNSA. Trimming took 5 bases from V and 6 from J, leaving 11 bases between them. The CDR3 contains 12 residues. In DNA form, the CDR3 reads TGTGCCAGCAGCAGAGGAATCGGCGAGCAGTACTTC. Its protein product is CASSRGIGEQYF.

The rearrangement joins TRBV29-1 to TRBJ2-1, with a tentative D call TRBD1 (6 bases). V shed 7 bases and J shed 6 bases, with 16 bases lying between them. This CDR3 contains 13 residues. CDR1 SQVTM and CDR2 ANQGSEA come from the germline V gene. CDR3 loop: CSARRGFRNEQFF. The CDR3 nucleotides read TGCAGCGCCCGAAGGGGGTTCCGCAATGAGCAGTTCTTC.

This clone was recorded a few times. The chain carries TRBV18 and TRBJ1-3; D gene ambiguous. Germline V gene data show CDR1 as KGHSH and CDR2 as LQKENI. CDR3 length: 17 amino acids. Trimming stripped 2 bases from V and 3 bases from J, with 17 bases between. CDR3: CASSPSSGRGNGNTIYF. CDR3 sequence (DNA): TGTGCCAGCTCACCATCTTCGGGCCGAGGGAATGGAAACACCATATATTTT.

On this clone itself: This CDR3 is also generated by other DNA sequences in the sample. This chain links TRBV5-1 with TRBJ2-3; 7 positions agree with TRBD2. CDR1 and CDR2 (germline): SGHRS, YFSETQ. This CDR3 comprises 14 residues. V dropped 4 bases and J dropped 1; count of bases not matched to a gene: 3. The CDR3 region has the DNA TGCGCCAGCAGCCCTACTAGCGGCACAGATACGCAGTATTTT. It yields the protein CASSPTSGTDTQYF.

The J gene is TRBJ2-5, the V gene TRBV4-1; 11 nucleotides agree with TRBD2. The CDR3 consists of 19 residues. The ends lost 0 bases at V and 3 bases at J; junction bases unmatched: 12. Germline-derived CDR1 and CDR2 are MGHRA and YSYEKL. CDR3 nucleotide sequence: TGCGCCAGCAGCCAAGAGTCTGGGGCTAGCGGGGGGATAGAAGAGACCCAGTACTTC. Translated: CASSQESGASGGIEETQYF.

The chain joins TRBV27 to TRBJ2-4; 15 bases line up with TRBD2. CDR3 length: 20 residues. Germline CDR1 reads MNHEY; CDR2 reads SMNVEV (reference sequence). V gave up 5 bases and J gave up 0 bases; unmatched junction bases: 11. The CDR3 protein is CASSPLGLAGGLEAKNIQYF. Written as DNA, the CDR3 is TGTGCCAGCAGTCCCCTGGGACTAGCGGGGGGCTTGGAAGCCAAAAACATTCAGTACTTC.

J is TRBJ2-3 and V is TRBV7-9, with 14 bases matching TRBD2. This CDR3 contains 18 residues. Germline V gene data show CDR1 as SEHNR and CDR2 as FQNEAQ (reference sequence). The trim removed 6 bases at V and 2 bases at J, leaving 10 bases unmatched. The CDR3 spells CASSSSRLAGGVTDTQYF. The CDR3 coding sequence is TGTGCCAGCAGTTCAAGTCGACTAGCGGGGGGGGTCACAGATACGCAGTATTTT.

A note on this clone: At one end the junction does not follow the germline gene, possibly because of a read error. CDR3 residues: CASSLGTDQETQYF. For the CDR3, the DNA is TGTGCTAGCAGCTTAGGGACAGACCAAGAGACCCAGTACTTC. The V call is TRBV7-7, the J call TRBJ2-5; 7 bases align to TRBD1. The CDR3 contains 14 residues. The germline gives CDR1 SSHAT, CDR2 FNYEAQ (reference sequence). Together with reference TRBV7-7 and TRBJ2-5, the CDR3 gives the full variable domain: GAGVSQSPRYKVTKRGQDVTLRCDPISSHATLYWYQQALGQGPEFLTYFNYEAQPDKSGLPSDRFSAERPEGSISTLTIQRTEQRDSAMYRCASSLGTDQETQYFGPGTRLLVL.

The V and J genes are TRBV5-1 and TRBJ2-3, with D unresolved. The CDR3 totals 13 residues. Trimming cost V 0 bases and J 4 bases, with 6 bases left between them. The germline V gene encodes CDR1 SGHRS and CDR2 YFSETQ. For the CDR3, the DNA is TGCGCCAGCAGCTTGGGGTCGGCAGATACGCAGTATTTT. This translates into CASSLGSADTQYF.

The CDR3 loop is CASRQPGQGTYEQYF. As DNA, the CDR3 is TGTGCCAGCAGACAACCGGGACAGGGGACCTACGAGCAGTACTTC. The chain carries TRBV5-8 and TRBJ2-7; TRBD1 matches 10 bases. The V and J ends lost 5 bases and 2 bases, in that order; junction bases with no gene match: 7. This CDR3 contains 15 residues. Per germline, CDR1 SGHTS and CDR2 YDEGEE.

The chain recombines TRBV13 with TRBJ1-2, with 8 bases lining up with TRBD1. Per the germline V gene, CDR1 is PRHDT and CDR2 is FYEKMQ (reference sequence). V gave up 4 bases and J gave up 6 bases; unmatched junction bases: 7. This CDR3 has 14 amino acids. The CDR3 here is CASSSPTGGHGYTF. DNA of the CDR3: TGTGCCAGCAGCTCACCTACAGGGGGTCATGGCTACACCTTC.

This clone was counted between two and nine times. The chain couples TRBV10-3 to TRBJ1-1, with D maybe TRBD1 (5 bases). Germline CDR1 is ENHRY and CDR2 is SYGVKD. Deletions cut 9 bases from V and 0 bases from J, with 11 bases between. The length of the CDR3 is 13 residues. The CDR3 region has the DNA TGTGCCATATGGGGGGGGATGAACACTGAAGCTTTCTTT. It translates to CAIWGGMNTEAFF.

The chain joins TRBV4-1 to TRBJ1-1; D possibly corresponds to TRBD1 (5 bases). The germline V gene has CDR1 MGHRA and CDR2 YSYEKL. The germline V and J ends were trimmed by 0 bases and 4 bases, with 18 bases remaining between them. The CDR3 covers 17 residues. The CDR3 coding sequence is TGCGCCAGCAGCCAAGAAGTCTCGGTCACAGGCCCCACTGAAGCTTTCTTT. As protein: CASSQEVSVTGPTEAFF.